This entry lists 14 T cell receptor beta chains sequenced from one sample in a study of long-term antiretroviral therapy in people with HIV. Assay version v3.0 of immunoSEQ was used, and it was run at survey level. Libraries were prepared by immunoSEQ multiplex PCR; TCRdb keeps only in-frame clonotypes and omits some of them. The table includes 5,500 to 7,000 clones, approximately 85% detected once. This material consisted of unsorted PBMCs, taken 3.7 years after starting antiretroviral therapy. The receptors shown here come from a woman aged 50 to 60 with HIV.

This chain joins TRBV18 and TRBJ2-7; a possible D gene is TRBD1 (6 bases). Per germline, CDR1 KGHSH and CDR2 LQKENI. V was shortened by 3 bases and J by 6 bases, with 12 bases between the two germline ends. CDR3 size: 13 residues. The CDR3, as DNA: TGTGCCAGCTCACCTCGGGACATGAGCGAGCAGTACTTC. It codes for CASSPRDMSEQYF.

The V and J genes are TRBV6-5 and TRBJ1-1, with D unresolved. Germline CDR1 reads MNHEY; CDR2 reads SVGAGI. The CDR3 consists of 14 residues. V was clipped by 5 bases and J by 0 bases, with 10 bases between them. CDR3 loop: CASSIRQLNTEAFF. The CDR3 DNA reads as TGTGCCAGCAGTATCCGACAATTGAACACTGAAGCTTTCTTT.

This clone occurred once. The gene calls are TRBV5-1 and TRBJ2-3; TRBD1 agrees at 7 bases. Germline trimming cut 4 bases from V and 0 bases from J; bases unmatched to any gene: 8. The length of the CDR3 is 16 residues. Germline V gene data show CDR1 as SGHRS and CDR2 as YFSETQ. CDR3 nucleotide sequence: TGCGCCAGCAGCATACCCGGGACAGCCAGCACAGATACGCAGTATTTT. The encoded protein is CASSIPGTASTDTQYF.

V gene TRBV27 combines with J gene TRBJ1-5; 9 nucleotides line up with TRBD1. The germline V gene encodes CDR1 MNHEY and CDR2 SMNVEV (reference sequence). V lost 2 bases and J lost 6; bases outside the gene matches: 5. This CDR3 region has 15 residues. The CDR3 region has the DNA TGTGCCAGCAGTTTACACAGGGGGCGCATTCAGCCCCAGCATTTT. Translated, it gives CASSLHRGRIQPQHF.

CDR3 residues: CASSKDKGDGTSGRNEQFF. In DNA form, the CDR3 reads TGTGCCAGCAGCAAAGATAAGGGGGACGGGACTAGCGGTAGGAATGAGCAGTTCTTC. The chain has TRBV21-1 and TRBJ2-1; the D call of TRBD2 is as the table states it, not checked on the DNA. TRBV21-1 is described as a pseudogene. This CDR3 contains 19 residues.

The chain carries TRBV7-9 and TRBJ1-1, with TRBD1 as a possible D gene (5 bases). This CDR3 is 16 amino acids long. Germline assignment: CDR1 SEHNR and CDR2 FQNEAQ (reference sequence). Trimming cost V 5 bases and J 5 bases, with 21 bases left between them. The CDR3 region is CASSPVGRARGTEAFF. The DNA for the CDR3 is TGTGCCAGCAGCCCCGTCGGCAGGGCCCGAGGTACTGAAGCTTTCTTT.

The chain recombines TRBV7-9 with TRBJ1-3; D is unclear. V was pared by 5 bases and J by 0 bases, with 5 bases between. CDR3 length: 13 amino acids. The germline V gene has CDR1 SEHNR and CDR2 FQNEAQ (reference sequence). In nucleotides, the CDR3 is TGTGCCAGCAGCGGCCACTCTGGAAACACCATATATTTT. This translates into CASSGHSGNTIYF.

The CDR3 loop reads CASRRLAGETQYF. The DNA of the CDR3 is TGTGCCAGCAGGAGATTAGCGGGAGAGACCCAGTACTTC. The V gene is TRBV2, the J gene TRBJ2-5, with 7 bases matching TRBD2. Germline V gene lookup returns CDR1 SNHLY and CDR2 FYNNEI. With V trimmed by 6 bases and J by 4 bases, 5 bases remained unmatched. This CDR3 has 13 residues.

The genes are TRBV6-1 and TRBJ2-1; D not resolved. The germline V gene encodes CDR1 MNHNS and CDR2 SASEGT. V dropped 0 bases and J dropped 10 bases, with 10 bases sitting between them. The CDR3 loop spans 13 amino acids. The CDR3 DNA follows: TGTGCCAGCAGTGAAGCGCTGGAGTGGGAGCAGTTCTTC. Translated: CASSEALEWEQFF.

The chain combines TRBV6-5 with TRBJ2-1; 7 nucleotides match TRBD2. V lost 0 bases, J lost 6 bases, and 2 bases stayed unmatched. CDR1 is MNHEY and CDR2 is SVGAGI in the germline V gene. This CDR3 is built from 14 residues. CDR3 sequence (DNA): TGTGCCAGCAGTTACTCGGCTAGCGGCAATGAGCAGTTCTTC. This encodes CASSYSASGNEQFF.

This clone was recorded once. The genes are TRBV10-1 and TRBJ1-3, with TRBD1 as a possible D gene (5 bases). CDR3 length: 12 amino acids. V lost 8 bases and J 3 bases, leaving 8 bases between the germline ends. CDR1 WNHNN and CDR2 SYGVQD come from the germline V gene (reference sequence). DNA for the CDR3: TGCGCCAGCGTGGGGCGTGGAAACACCATATATTTT. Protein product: CASVGRGNTIYF.

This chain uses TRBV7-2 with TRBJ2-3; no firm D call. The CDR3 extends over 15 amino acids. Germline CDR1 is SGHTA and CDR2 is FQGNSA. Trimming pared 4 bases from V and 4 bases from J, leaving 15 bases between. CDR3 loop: CASSSSGYTADTQYF. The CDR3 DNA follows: TGTGCCAGCAGCTCATCCGGGTACACGGCAGATACGCAGTATTTT.

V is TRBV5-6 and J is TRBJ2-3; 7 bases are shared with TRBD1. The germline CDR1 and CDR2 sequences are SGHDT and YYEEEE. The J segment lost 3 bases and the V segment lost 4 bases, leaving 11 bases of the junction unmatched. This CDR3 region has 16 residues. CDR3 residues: CASSNKVRQGTDTQYF. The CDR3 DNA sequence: TGTGCCAGCAGCAATAAGGTTCGACAGGGAACAGATACGCAGTATTTT. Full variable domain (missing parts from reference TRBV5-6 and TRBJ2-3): DAGVTQSPTHLIKTRGQQVTLRCSPKSGHDTVSWYQQALGQGPQFIFQYYEEEERQRGNFPDRFSGHQFPNYSSELNVNALLLGDSALYLCASSNKVRQGTDTQYFGPGTRLTVL.

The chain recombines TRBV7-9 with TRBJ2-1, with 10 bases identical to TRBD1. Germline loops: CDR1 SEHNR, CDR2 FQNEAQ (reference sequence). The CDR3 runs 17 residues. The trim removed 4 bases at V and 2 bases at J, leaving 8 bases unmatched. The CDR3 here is CASSSFFGTGAYNEQFF. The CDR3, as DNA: TGTGCCAGCAGCTCCTTTTTTGGGACAGGGGCCTACAATGAGCAGTTCTTC.